This T cell receptor beta chain emerged from a study of cytomegalovirus exposure and HLA in healthy donors. General study findings and limits: An assumption of roughly uniform sequencing depth across donors underlay the presence/absence analyses.

In germline, CDR1 is SGHRS, CDR2 YFSETQ. V dropped 4 bases and J dropped 8; count of bases not matched to a gene: 4. The length of the CDR3 is 14 residues. To note about this clone: Its antigen is not identified.

With 60 Vbeta and 13 Jbeta primers, the PCR was carried out. Repertoires were generated with immunoSEQ multiplex PCR, while TCRdb's copy carries only in-frame clones and drops some. The sample records hundreds of thousands of clones, about 80% being singletons. This receptor was identified in a woman aged 35 to 49 in good health and CMV-seronegative. Sequenced material: PBMCs. The chain has TRBV5-1 and TRBJ1-4, with 11 bases lining up with TRBD1. The CDR3 loop reads CASSLGQGEEKLFF. The CDR3 DNA reads TGCGCCAGCAGCCTGGGACAGGGGGAAGAAAAACTGTTTTTT.